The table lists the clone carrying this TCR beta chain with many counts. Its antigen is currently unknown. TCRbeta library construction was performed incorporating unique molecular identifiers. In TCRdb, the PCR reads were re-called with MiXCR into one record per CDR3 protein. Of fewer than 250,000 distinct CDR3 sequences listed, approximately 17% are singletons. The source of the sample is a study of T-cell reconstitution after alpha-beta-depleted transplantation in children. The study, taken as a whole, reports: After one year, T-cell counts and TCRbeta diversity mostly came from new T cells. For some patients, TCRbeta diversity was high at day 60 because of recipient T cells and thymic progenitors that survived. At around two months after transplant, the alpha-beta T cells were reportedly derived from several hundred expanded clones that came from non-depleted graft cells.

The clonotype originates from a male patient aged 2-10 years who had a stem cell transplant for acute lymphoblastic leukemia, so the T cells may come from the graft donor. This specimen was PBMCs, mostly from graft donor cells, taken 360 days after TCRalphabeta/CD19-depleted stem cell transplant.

The CDR3 region is CASSQQQGVNSPLHF. Written as DNA, the CDR3 is TGTGCCAGCAGCCAACAACAGGGGGTGAATTCACCCCTCCACTTT. The chain employs TRBV4-2 and TRBJ1-6, with 8 positions matching TRBD1. This CDR3 contains 15 residues. The V segment lost 2 bases and the J segment 7 bases; nucleotides outside the gene matches: 4. CDR1 is LGHNA and CDR2 is YNFKEQ in the germline V gene.